This T cell receptor (beta chain) was sequenced during a study of blood T cell repertoires in COVID-19. Only a few counts were recorded for this clone. Produced via immunoSEQ multiplex PCR; TCRdb's table is partial and in-frame only. The sample carries 130,000 to 150,000 clones, approximately 88% recorded once. The source is a human donor in a cohort sampled during active COVID-19. The sample was peripheral blood.

The CDR3 protein is CASSFSHSSGNTIYF. CDR3 nucleotide sequence: TGTGCCAGCAGTTTTAGTCACAGCTCTGGAAACACCATATATTTT. The chain combines TRBV28 with TRBJ1-3; no clear D. Trimming took 3 bases from V and 0 from J, leaving 9 bases between them. The CDR3 is 15 residues long. Germline V gene lookup returns CDR1 MDHEN and CDR2 SYDVKM.